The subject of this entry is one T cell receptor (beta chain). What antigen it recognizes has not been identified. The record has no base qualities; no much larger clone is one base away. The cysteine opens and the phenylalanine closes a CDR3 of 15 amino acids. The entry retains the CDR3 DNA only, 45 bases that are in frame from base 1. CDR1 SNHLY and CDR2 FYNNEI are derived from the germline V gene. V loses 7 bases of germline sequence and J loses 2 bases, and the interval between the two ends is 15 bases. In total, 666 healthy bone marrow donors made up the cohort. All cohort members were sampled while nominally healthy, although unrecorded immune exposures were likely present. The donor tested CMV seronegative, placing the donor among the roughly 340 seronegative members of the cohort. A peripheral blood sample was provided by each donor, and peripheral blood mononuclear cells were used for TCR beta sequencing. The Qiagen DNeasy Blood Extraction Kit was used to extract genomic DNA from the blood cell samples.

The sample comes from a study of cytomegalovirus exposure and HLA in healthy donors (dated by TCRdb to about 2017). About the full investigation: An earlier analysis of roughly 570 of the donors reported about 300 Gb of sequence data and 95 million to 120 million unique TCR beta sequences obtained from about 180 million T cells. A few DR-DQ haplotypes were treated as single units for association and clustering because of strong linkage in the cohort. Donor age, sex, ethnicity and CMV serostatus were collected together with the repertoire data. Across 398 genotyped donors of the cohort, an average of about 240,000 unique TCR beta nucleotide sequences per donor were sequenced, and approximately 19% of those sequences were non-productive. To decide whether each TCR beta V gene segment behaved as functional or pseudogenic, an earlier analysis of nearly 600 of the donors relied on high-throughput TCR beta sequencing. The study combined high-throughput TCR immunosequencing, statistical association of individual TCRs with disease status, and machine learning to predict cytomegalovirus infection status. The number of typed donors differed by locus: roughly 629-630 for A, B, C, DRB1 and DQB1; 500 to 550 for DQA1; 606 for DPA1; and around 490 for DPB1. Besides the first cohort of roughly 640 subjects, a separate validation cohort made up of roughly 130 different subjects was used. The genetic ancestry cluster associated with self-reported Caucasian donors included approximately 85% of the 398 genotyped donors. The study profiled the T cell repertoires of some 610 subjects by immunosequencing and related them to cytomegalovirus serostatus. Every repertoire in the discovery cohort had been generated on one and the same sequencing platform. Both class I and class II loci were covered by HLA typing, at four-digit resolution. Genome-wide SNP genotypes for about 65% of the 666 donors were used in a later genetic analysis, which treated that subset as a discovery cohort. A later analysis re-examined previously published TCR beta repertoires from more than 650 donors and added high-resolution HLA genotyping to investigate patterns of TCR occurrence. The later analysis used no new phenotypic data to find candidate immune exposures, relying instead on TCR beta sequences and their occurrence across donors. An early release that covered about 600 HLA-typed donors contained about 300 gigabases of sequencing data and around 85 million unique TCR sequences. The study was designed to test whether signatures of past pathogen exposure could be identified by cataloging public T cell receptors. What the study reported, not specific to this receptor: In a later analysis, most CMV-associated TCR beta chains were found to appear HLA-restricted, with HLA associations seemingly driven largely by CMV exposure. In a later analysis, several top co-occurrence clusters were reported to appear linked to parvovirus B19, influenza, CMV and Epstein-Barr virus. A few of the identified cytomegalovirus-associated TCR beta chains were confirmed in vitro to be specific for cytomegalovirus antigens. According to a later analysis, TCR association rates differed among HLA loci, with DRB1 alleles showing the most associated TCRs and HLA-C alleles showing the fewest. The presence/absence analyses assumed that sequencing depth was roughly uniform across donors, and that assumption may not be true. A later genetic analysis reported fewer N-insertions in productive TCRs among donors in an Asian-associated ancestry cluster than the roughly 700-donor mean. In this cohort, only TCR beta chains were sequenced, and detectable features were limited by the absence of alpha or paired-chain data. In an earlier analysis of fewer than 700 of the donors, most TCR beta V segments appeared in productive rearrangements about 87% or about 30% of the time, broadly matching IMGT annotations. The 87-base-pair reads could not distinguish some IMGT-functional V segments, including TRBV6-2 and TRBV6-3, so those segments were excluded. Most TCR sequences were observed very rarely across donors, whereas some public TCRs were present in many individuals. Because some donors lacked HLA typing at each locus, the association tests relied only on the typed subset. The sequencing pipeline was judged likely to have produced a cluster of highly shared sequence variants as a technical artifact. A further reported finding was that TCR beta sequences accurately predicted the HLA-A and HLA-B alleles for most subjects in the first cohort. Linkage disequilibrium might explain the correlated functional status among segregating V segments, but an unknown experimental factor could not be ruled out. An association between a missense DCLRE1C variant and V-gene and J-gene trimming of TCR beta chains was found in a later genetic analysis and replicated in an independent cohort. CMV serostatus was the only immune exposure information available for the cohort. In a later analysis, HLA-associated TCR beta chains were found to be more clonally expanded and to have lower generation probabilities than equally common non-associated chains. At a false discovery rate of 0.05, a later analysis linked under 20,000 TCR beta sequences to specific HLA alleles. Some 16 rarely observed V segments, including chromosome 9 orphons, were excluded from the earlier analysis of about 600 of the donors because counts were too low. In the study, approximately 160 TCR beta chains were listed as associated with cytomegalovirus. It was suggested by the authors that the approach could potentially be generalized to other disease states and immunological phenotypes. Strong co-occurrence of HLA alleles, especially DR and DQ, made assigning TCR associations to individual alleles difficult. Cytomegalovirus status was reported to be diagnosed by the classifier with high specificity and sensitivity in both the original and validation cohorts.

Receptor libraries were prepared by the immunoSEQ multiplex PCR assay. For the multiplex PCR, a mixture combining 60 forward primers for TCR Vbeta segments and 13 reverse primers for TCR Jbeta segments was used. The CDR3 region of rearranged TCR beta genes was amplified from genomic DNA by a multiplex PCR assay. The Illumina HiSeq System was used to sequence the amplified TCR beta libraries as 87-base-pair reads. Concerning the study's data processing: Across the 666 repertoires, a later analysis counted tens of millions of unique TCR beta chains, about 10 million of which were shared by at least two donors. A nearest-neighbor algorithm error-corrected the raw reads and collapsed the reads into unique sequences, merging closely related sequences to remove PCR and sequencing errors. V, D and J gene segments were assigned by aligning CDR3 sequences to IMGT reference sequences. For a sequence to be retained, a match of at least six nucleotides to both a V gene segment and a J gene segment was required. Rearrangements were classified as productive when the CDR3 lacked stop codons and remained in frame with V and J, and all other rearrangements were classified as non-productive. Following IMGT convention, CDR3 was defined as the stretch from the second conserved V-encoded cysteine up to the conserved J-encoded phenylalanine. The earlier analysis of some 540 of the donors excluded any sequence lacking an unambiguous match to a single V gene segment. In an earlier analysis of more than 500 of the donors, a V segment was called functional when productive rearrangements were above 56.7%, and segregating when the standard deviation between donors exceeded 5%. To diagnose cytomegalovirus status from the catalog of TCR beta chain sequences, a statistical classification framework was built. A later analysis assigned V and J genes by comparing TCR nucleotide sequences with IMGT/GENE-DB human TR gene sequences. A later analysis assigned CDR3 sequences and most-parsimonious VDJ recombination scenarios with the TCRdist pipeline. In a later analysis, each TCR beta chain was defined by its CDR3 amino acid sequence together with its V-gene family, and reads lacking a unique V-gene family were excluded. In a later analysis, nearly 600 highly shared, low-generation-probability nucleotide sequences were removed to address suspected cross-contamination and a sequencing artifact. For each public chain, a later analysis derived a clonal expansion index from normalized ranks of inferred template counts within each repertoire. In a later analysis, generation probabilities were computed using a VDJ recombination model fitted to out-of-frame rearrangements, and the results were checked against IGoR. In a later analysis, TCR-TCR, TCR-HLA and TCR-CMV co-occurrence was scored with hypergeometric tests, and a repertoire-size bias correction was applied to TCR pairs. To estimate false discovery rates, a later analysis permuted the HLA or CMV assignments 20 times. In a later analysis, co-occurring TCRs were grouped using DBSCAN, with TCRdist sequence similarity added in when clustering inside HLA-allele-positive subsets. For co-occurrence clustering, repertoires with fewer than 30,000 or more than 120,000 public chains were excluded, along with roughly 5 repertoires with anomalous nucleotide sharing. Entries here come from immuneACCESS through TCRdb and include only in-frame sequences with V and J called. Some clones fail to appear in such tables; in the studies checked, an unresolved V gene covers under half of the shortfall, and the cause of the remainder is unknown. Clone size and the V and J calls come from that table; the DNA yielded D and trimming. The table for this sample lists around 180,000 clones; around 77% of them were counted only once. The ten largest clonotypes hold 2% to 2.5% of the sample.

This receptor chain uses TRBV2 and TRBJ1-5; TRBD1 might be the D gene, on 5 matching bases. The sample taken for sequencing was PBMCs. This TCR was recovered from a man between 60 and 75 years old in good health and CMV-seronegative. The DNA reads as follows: TGTGCCAGCACCGAAGGTGGGGCCGGCAATCAGCCCCAGCATTTT. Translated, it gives CASTEGGAGNQPQHF. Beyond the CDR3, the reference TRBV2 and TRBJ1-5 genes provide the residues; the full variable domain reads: EPEVTQTPSHQVTQMGQEVILRCVPISNHLYFYWYRQILGQKVEFLVSFYNNEISEKSEIFDDQFSVERPDGSNFTLKIRSTKLEDSAMYFCASTEGGAGNQPQHFGDGTRLSIL.